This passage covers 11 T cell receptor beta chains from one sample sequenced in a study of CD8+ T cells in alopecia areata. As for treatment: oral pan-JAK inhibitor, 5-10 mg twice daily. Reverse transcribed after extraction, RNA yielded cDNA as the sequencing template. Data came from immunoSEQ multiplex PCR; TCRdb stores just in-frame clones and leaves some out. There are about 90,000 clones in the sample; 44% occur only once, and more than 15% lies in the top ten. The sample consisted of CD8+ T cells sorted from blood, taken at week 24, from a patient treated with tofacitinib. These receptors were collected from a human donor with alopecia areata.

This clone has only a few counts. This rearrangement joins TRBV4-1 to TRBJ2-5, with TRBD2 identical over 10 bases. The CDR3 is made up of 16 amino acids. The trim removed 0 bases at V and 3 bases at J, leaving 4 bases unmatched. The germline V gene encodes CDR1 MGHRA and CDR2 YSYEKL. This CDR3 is CASSQEGTSVKETQYF. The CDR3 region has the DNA TGCGCCAGCAGCCAAGAAGGGACTAGCGTTAAAGAGACCCAGTACTTC.

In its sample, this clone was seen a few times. CDR3 sequence: CASSFSTVSIYNEQFF. The CDR3 coding sequence is TGTGCCAGCAGCTTTTCGACAGTTTCAATTTACAATGAGCAGTTCTTC. The chain joins TRBV7-8 to TRBJ2-1; possibly TRBD1 for D (5 bases). Trimming removed 3 bases at V and 4 bases at J, with 16 bases between. The CDR3 consists of 16 residues. Germline assignment: CDR1 SGHVS and CDR2 FQNEAQ.

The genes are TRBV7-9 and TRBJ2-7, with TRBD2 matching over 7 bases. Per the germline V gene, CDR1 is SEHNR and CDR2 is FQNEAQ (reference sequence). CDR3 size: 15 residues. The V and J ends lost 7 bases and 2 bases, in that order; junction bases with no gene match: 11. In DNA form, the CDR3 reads TGTGCCAGCACCAACCCCGGCGGGAGCGCCTACGAGCAGTACTTC. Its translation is CASTNPGGSAYEQYF.

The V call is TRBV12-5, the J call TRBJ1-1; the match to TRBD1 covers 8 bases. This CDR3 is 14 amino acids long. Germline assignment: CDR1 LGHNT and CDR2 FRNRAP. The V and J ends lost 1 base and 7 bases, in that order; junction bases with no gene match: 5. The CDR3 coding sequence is TGTGCTAGTGGTTTGGGGCCAGGGGGCGATGAAGCTTTCTTT. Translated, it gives CASGLGPGGDEAFF.

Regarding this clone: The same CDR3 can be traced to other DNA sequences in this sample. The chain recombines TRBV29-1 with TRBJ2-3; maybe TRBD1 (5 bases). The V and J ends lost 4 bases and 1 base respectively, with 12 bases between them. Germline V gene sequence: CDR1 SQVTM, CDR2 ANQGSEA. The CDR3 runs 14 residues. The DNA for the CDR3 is TGCAGCGTTGCAGGCAGGGAAGGCACAGATACGCAGTATTTT. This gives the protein CSVAGREGTDTQYF.

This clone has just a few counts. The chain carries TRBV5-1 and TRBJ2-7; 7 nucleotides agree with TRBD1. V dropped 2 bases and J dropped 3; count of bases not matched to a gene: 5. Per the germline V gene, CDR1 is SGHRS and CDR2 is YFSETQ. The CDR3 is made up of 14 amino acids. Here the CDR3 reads CASSFETGFYEQYF. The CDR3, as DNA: TGCGCCAGCAGCTTTGAGACAGGGTTCTACGAGCAGTACTTC.

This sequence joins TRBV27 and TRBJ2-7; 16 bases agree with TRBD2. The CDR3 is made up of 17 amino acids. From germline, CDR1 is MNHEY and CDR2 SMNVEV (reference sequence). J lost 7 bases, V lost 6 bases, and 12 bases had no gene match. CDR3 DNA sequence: TGTGCCAGCAGCATCGGGACTAGCGGGAGGGCCTTGGGAGAGCAGTACTTC. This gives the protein CASSIGTSGRALGEQYF.

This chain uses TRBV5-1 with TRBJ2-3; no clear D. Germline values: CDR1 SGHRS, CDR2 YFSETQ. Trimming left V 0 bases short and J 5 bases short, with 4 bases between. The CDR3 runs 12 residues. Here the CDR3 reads CASSLEGDTQYF. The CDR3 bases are TGCGCCAGCAGCTTGGAGGGAGATACGCAGTATTTT. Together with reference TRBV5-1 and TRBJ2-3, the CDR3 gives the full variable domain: KAGVTQTPRYLIKTRGQQVTLSCSPISGHRSVSWYQQTPGQGLQFLFEYFSETQRNKGNFPGRFSGRQFSNSRSEMNVSTLELGDSALYLCASSLEGDTQYFGPGTRLTVL.

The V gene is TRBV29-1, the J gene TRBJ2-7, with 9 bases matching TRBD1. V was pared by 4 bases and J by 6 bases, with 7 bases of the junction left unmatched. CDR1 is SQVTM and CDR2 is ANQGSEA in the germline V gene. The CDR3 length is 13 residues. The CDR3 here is CSVVRGDRAEQYF. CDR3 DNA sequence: TGCAGCGTTGTTAGAGGGGACAGGGCCGAGCAGTACTTC.

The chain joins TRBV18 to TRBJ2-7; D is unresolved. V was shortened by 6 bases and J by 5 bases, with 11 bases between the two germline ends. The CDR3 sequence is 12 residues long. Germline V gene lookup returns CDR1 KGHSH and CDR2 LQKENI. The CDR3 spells CASSSTTDEQYF. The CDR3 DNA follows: TGTGCCAGCTCTTCCACGACCGACGAGCAGTACTTC.

The CDR3 protein is CASSLTSGQETQYF. The DNA for the CDR3 is TGTGCCAGCAGCTTAACTAGCGGCCAAGAGACCCAGTACTTC. The chain is built from TRBV7-6 and TRBJ2-5, with TRBD2 matching over 8 bases. This CDR3 is 14 amino acids long. V lost 2 bases to trimming and J lost 1 base; unmatched junction nucleotides: 0. Germline V lookup: CDR1 SGHVS, CDR2 FNYEAQ.